The text below deals with one T cell receptor beta chain. This clonotype was detected a few times. The target of this receptor is not known. Nothing much larger sits one base from this clone, and base qualities are not available. CDR1 DFQATT and CDR2 SNEGSKA are derived from the germline V gene (reference sequence). There are 13 amino acids in the CDR3, from cysteine to phenylalanine inclusive. Only the CDR3 region is kept as DNA, spanning 39 bases read in frame from base 1. Here V drops 8 bases and J drops 4 bases, and the junction holds 5 bases not matched to any gene. This entry belongs to a study of CD8+CD57+ T cells in acquired aplastic anemia (dated by TCRdb to 2016 to 2019). The study in broad terms: A mean of approximately 3 ug of DNA, ranging from about 0.17 to 30 ug, was extracted from sorted CD4+ and CD8+ cells. A CD8+CD57+ expansion meant a frequency higher than the mean frequency seen in healthy subjects. Overall study results and their limits: Some 30 CD8+ CDR3 sequences were found to be shared between patients and controls, but these sequences appeared to be highly expressed in patients and within the immunodominant clones of the patients. No significant difference in CD8+ Simpson's diversity was found between patients and healthy controls (P=0.060).

TCR beta VDJ combination and CDR3 sequence profiling used genomic DNA as the template. TCR repertoire sequencing was run on an Illumina HiSeq 2000. On the authors' methods: Repertoire assessment relied on Simpson's diversity index, CDR3 size and DJ length profiles, and TRBV/TRBJ rearrangement plots. The most abundant DNA sequence in the deep sequencing data was taken as the immunodominant clone. CDR3 amino acid sequences were screened for sharing across subjects and compared with published repertoires and the VDJdb database. TCRdb's own reprocessing of the public reads used fastp at Q25 and MiXCR and kept productive beta chains. Merged by CDR3 protein, the rows form single entries marked with the most common genes and DNA. The V and J calls come from TCRdb's annotation, not from the publication. The sample has fewer than 200,000 distinct CDR3 sequences on record, over 40% of them singletons. The ten top clones hold around 1.8% of the sample.

Patients chosen for sequencing had shown expansion of CD8+CD57+ cells by flow cytometry. All patients had severe acquired aplastic anemia diagnosed by International Study of Aplastic Anemia and Agranulocytosis and Camitta criteria. No patient had received any therapy when blood was sampled. In the study, sorted CD4+ and CD8+ blood T cells from patients with severe aplastic anemia and from healthy subjects underwent deep sequencing of TCR repertoires. Patients were enrolled under clinicaltrials.gov protocols 00001620, 01623167, 00001397, 00071045, 00081523 and 00961064 in the USA. Ficoll-Paque density gradient centrifugation was used to isolate peripheral blood mononuclear cells. Before DNA extraction, CD4+ and CD8+ T cells were sorted by FACS or by magnetic beads.

The sequence derives from a human donor with aplastic anemia. The V and J segments used are TRBV20-1 and TRBJ2-3, and 11 junctional nucleotides match TRBD2. The sequencing sample was made of sorted CD4+, CD8+, or CD8+CD57+ T cells (not recorded which) from PBMCs. The CDR3 region: CSLAGGPSDTQYF. The DNA reads TGCAGTTTAGCGGGGGGGCCGTCAGATACGCAGTATTTT.